The 14 T cell receptor beta chains below were found in one sample sequenced in a study of OX40 agonist ivuxolimab in advanced cancers. Library preparation used the immunoSEQ multiplex PCR assay. Not all clones reach the TCRdb copy of this immuneACCESS table, which keeps in-frame sequences only. Checked studies attribute under half of the gap to unresolved V genes and leave the rest unexplained. In this sample the table shows about 73,000 clones, about 93% of which occur a single time. The top ten clones comprise roughly 0.5% of the sample. The material sequenced was CD4+ or CD8+ T cells sorted from blood, taken in a trial of the OX40 agonist ivuxolimab. All receptors derive from an adult with an advanced solid tumor such as melanoma, head and neck, liver or kidney cancer.

This clone showed up just once. This chain connects TRBV11-2 to TRBJ2-1; the match to TRBD2 covers 7 bases. V lost 2 bases, J lost 8 bases, and 9 bases stayed unmatched. This CDR3 has 15 residues. In germline, CDR1 is SGHAT, CDR2 FQNNGV. This CDR3 is CASSLFSGLIDEQFF. The CDR3, as DNA: TGTGCCAGCAGCTTATTTTCGGGACTAATCGATGAGCAGTTCTTC.

The chain joins TRBV19 to TRBJ2-1, with D possibly TRBD2 on 6 matching bases. Germline loops: CDR1 LNHDA, CDR2 SQIVND (reference sequence). This CDR3 is 15 amino acids long. The ends were cut back, 7 bases at V and 4 bases at J, with 17 bases in the middle. This CDR3 is CASMNRDSLYNEQFF. In nucleotides, the CDR3 is TGTGCCAGTATGAACCGGGACTCTCTTTACAATGAGCAGTTCTTC.

The rearrangement joins TRBV18 to TRBJ1-5; D remains unclear. The CDR3 length is 12 residues. Looked up from germline, CDR1 is KGHSH and CDR2 is LQKENI. V was trimmed by 6 bases and J by 4 bases, leaving 7 bases between them. DNA of the CDR3: TGTGCCAGCTCTCAGGAGAATCAGCCCCAGCATTTT. Translation: CASSQENQPQHF.

This clone was picked up one time. V is TRBV28 and J is TRBJ1-5; D uncertain. V dropped 1 base and J dropped 2 bases, with 9 bases sitting between them. There are 15 residues in the CDR3. Germline V gives CDR1 MDHEN, CDR2 SYDVKM. In DNA form, the CDR3 reads TGTGCCAGCAGTTTATTTTGGGGAGGCAATCAGCCCCAGCATTTT. This sequence encodes CASSLFWGGNQPQHF.

The chain links TRBV14 to TRBJ2-5; D uncertain. The V end lost 1 base, the J end lost 1 base, and 7 bases lay between the germline ends. The CDR3 length is 14 residues. Germline V CDR1 and CDR2: SGHDN, FVKESK. CDR3 in amino acids: CASSQVGIQETQYF. CDR3 nucleotide sequence: TGTGCCAGCAGCCAAGTTGGGATCCAAGAGACCCAGTACTTC.

The chain links TRBV6-1 to TRBJ2-1; D gene ambiguous. Germline loops: CDR1 MNHNS, CDR2 SASEGT. Trimming stripped 2 bases from V and 4 bases from J, with 15 bases between. This CDR3 has 16 amino acids. CDR3 sequence: CASSEMLADSYNEQFF. The DNA of the CDR3 is TGTGCCAGCAGTGAAATGTTGGCGGATTCATACAATGAGCAGTTCTTC.

This clone was picked up one time. The chain uses TRBV29-1 and TRBJ2-1; D unresolved. The germline V and J ends were trimmed by 4 bases and 0 bases, with 4 bases remaining between them. There are 12 residues in the CDR3. In germline, CDR1 is SQVTM, CDR2 ANQGSEA. CDR3 loop: CSVVASYNEQFF. The DNA of the CDR3 is TGCAGCGTTGTGGCCTCCTACAATGAGCAGTTCTTC.

This clone has more than one count but fewer than ten. The chain is built from TRBV4-2 and TRBJ1-5, with D perhaps matching TRBD1 (5 bases). The germline V gene encodes CDR1 LGHNA and CDR2 YNFKEQ. Trimming removed 0 bases at V and 6 bases at J, with 9 bases between. The CDR3 runs to 14 residues. The CDR3 spells CASSQEVGVQPQHF. The CDR3, as DNA: TGTGCCAGCAGCCAAGAGGTGGGGGTTCAGCCCCAGCATTTT.

The chain couples TRBV10-3 to TRBJ2-3; 10 nucleotides line up with TRBD2. The CDR3 loop spans 14 amino acids. Per the germline V gene, CDR1 is ENHRY and CDR2 is SYGVKD. V shed 6 bases and J 6 bases; nucleotides not matched to a gene: 6. The CDR3 sequence: CAIRPAGGGDTQYF. The CDR3 DNA reads as TGTGCCATCAGACCAGCGGGAGGGGGGGATACGCAGTATTTT.

This clone was observed a few times. The J gene is TRBJ2-3, the V gene TRBV28; 9 positions agree with TRBD1. The CDR3 consists of 13 residues. V lost 7 bases, J lost 10 bases, and 9 bases stayed unmatched. The germline gives CDR1 MDHEN, CDR2 SYDVKM. In DNA form, the CDR3 reads TGTGCCAGCACAACGACGGGACAGGGTCCGCAGTATTTT. This sequence encodes CASTTTGQGPQYF. Combining the CDR3 with reference TRBV28 and TRBJ2-3 gives the whole variable domain DVKVTQSSRYLVKRTGEKVFLECVQDMDHENMFWYRQDPGLGLRLIYFSYDVKMKEKGDIPEGYSVSREKKERFSLILESASTNQTSMYLCASTTTGQGPQYFGPGTRLTVL.

The V gene is TRBV6-6, the J gene TRBJ2-2; D is uncertain. There are 12 residues in the CDR3. CDR1 MNHNY and CDR2 SVGAGI come from the germline V gene (reference sequence). Trimming took off 6 bases at V and 7 bases at J, with 9 bases between the two ends. The CDR3 nucleotides are TGTGCCAGCAGGACCTCCGGCGGGGAGCTGTTTTTT. Its protein is CASRTSGGELFF.

This chain uses TRBV28 with TRBJ1-5; a possible D gene is TRBD1 (6 bases). Trimming pared 6 bases from V and 5 bases from J, leaving 20 bases between. This CDR3 is 16 amino acids long. CDR1 and CDR2 (germline): MDHEN, SYDVKM. CDR3 DNA: TGTGCCAGCAGAAAGGGGGGCAGCCGGGGGGATCAGCCCCAGCATTTT. Translation: CASRKGGSRGDQPQHF.

The chain joins TRBV5-1 to TRBJ2-2, with 8 nucleotides matching TRBD1. V shed 3 bases, J shed 4 bases, and the junction held 8 bases outside the gene matches. The CDR3 length is 16 residues. Germline lookup yields CDR1 SGHRS and CDR2 YFSETQ. CDR3 residues: CASSWATGVGTGELFF. The DNA of the CDR3 is TGCGCCAGCAGCTGGGCGACAGGGGTCGGCACCGGGGAGCTGTTTTTT.

This sequence joins TRBV29-1 and TRBJ1-1, with TRBD1 as a possible D gene (6 bases). Trimming took off 4 bases at V and 6 bases at J, with 24 bases between the two ends. CDR3 length equals 16 residues. Germline values: CDR1 SQVTM, CDR2 ANQGSEA. The CDR3 sequence: CSVGDTGFFVDAEAFF. In DNA, the CDR3 is TGCAGCGTTGGGGACACGGGATTTTTCGTGGACGCTGAAGCTTTCTTT. Based on the CDR3 plus reference TRBV29-1 and TRBJ1-1, the full variable domain is SAVISQKPSRDICQRGTSLTIQCQVDSQVTMMFWYRQQPGQSLTLIATANQGSEATYESGFVIDKFPISRPNLTFSTLTVSNMSPEDSSIYLCSVGDTGFFVDAEAFFGQGTRLTVV.